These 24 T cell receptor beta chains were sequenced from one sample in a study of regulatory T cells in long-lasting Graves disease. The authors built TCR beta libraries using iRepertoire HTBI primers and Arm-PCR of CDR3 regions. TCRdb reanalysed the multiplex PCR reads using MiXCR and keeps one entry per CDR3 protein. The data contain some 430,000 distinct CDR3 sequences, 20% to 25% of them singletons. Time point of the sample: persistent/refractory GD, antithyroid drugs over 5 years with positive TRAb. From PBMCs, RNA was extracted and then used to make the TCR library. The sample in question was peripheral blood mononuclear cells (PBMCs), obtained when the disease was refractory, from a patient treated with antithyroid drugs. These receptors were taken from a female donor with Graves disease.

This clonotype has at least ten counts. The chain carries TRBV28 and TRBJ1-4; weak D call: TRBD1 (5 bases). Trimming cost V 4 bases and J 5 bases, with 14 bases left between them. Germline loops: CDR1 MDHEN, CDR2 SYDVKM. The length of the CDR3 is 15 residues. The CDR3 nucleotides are TGTGCCAGCAGTTCGCTTGGGACGGCGAATGAAAAACTGTTTTTT. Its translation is CASSSLGTANEKLFF.

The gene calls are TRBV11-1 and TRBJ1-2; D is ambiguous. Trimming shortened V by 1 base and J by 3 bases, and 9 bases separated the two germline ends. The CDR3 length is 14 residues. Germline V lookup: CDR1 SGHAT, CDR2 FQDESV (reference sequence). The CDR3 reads CASSLGPGHYGYTF. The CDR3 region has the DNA TGTGCCAGCAGCTTAGGTCCCGGGCACTATGGCTACACCTTC.

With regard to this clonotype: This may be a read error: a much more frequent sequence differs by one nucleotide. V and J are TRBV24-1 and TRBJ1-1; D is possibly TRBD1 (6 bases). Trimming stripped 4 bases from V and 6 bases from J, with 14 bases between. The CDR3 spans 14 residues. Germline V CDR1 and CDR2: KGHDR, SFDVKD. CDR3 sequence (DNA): TGTGCCACCAGTGACCGCACAGGGTTGGCTGAAGCTTTCTTT. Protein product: CATSDRTGLAEAFF.

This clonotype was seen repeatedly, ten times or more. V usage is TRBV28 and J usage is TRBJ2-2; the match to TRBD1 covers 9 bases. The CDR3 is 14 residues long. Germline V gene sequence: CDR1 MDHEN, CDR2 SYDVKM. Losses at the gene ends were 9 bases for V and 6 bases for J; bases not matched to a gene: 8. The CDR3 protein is CASFETGGPGELFF. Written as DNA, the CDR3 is TGTGCCAGTTTCGAAACAGGGGGCCCCGGGGAGCTGTTTTTT.

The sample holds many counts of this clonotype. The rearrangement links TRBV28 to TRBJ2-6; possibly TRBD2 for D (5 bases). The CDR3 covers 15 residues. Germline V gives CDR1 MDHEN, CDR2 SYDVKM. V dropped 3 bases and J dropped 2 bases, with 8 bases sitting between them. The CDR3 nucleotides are TGTGCCAGCAGTTTGAGGGCAGCTGGGGCCAACGTCCTGACTTTC. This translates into CASSLRAAGANVLTF.

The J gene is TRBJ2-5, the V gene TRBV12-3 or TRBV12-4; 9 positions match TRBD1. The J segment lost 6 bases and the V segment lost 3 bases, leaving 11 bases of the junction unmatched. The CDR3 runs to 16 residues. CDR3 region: CASSFFGDRDRKTQYF. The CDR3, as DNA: TGTGCCAGCAGTTTTTTTGGGGACAGGGATAGGAAGACCCAGTACTTC.

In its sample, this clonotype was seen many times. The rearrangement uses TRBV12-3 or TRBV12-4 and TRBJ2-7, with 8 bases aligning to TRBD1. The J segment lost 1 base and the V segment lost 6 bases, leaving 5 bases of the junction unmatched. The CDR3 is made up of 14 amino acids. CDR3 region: CASSLQGGSYEQYF. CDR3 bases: TGTGCCAGCAGCCTACAGGGGGGTTCCTACGAGCAGTACTTC.

CDR3 DNA sequence: TGTGCCAGCAGCTGGCTCCGGGACAGGGGAGAGACCCAGTACTTC. This gives the protein CASSWLRDRGETQYF. The chain combines TRBV7-9 with TRBJ2-5, with TRBD1 matching 10 bases. Germline V gene data show CDR1 as SEHNR and CDR2 as FQNEAQ (reference sequence). J lost 4 bases, V lost 4 bases, and 6 bases had no gene match. The CDR3 runs to 15 residues.

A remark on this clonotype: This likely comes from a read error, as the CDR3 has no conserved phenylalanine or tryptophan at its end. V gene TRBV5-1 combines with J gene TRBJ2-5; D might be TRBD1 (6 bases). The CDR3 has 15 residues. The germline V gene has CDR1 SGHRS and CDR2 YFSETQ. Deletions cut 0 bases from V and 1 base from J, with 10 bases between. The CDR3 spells CASSLAQGSQETQYL. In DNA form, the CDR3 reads TGCGCCAGCAGCTTGGCACAGGGAAGCCAAGAGACCCAGTACCTC.

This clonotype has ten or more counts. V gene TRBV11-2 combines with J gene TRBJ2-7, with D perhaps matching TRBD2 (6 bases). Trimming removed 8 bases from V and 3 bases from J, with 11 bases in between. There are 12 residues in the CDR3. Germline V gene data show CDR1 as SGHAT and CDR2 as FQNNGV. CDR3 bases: TGTGCCAGCTCGGAGGGGCTCTACGAGCAGTACTTC. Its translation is CASSEGLYEQYF.

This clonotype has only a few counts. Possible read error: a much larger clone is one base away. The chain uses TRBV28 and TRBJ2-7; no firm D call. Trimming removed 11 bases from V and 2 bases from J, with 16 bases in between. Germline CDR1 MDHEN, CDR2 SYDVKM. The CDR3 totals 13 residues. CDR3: CAGGDITTYEQYF. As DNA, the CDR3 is TGTGCCGGCGGTGACATAACAACCTACGAGCAGTACTTC.

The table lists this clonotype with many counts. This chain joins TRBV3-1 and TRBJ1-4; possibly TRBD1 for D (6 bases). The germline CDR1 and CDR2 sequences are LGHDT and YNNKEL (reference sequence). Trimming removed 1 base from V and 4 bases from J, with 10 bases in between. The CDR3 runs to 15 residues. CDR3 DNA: TGTGCCAGCAGCCAAGGGACAGCGTTTAATGAAAAACTGTTTTTT. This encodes CASSQGTAFNEKLFF. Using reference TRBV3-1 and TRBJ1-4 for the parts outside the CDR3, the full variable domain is DTAVSQTPKYLVTQMGNDKSIKCEQNLGHDTMYWYKQDSKKFLKIMFSYNNKELIINETVPNRFSPKSPDKAHLNLHINSLELGDSAVYFCASSQGTAFNEKLFFGSGTQLSVL.

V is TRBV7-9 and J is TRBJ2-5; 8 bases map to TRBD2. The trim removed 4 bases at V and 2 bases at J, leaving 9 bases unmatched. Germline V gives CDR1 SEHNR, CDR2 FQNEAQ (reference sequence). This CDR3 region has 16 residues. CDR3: CASSSGLSGGQETQYF. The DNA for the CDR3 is TGTGCCAGCAGCTCGGGGCTAAGCGGGGGACAAGAGACCCAGTACTTC.

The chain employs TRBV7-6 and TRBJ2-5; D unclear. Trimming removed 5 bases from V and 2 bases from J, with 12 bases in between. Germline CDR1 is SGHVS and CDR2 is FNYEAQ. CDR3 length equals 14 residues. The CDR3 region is CASSLAVEQETQYF. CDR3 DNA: TGTGCCAGCAGCCTGGCGGTAGAACAAGAGACCCAGTACTTC.

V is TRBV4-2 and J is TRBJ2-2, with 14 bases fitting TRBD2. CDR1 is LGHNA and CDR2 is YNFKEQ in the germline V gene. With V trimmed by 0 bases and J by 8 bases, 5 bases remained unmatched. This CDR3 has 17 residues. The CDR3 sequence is CASSQEGLAGGSGELFF. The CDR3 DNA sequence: TGTGCCAGCAGCCAAGAAGGACTAGCGGGGGGCTCAGGGGAGCTGTTTTTT.

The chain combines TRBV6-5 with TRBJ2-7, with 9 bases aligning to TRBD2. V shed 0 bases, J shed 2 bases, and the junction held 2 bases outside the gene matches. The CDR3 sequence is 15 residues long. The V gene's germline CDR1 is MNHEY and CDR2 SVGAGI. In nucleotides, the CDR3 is TGTGCCAGCAGTTACTCGACTAGCGGAACCTACGAGCAGTACTTC. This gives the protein CASSYSTSGTYEQYF.

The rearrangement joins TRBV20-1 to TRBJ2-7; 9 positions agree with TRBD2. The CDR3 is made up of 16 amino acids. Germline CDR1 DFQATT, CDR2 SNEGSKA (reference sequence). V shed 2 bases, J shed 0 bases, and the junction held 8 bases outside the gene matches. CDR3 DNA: TGCAGTGCTAGAAGGGGCCTAGCGGGACTCTCCTACGAGCAGTACTTC. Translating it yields CSARRGLAGLSYEQYF.

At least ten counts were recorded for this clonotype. The chain's CDR3 is CASSGSGQPQHF. CDR3 in DNA: TGTGCCAGCAGTGGGTCGGGGCAGCCCCAGCATTTT. The V gene is TRBV2, the J gene TRBJ1-5; no firm D call. Trimming cost V 4 bases and J 7 bases, with 8 bases left between them. Germline-derived CDR1 and CDR2 are SNHLY and FYNNEI. This CDR3 contains 12 residues.

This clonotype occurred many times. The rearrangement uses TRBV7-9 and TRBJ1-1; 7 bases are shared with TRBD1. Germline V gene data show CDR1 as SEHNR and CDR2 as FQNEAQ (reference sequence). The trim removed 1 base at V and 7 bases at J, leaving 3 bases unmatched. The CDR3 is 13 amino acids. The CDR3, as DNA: TGTGCCAGCAGCTTAGTTACAGGGGTTGAAGCTTTCTTT. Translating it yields CASSLVTGVEAFF.

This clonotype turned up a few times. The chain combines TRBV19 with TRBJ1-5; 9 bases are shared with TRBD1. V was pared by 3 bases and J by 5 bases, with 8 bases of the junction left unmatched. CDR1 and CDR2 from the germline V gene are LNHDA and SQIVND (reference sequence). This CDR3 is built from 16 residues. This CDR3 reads CASSIFGQGYDQPQHF. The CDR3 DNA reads TGTGCCAGTAGTATCTTTGGACAGGGGTACGATCAGCCCCAGCATTTT.

The DNA of the CDR3 is TGCAGTGCAACTGCGCAGGGGGCTTACACGGAGACCCAGTACTTC. It specifies CSATAQGAYTETQYF. This sequence joins TRBV20-1 and TRBJ2-5, with 8 bases lining up with TRBD1. The CDR3 is 15 residues long. V lost 6 bases, J lost 5 bases, and 14 bases stayed unmatched. CDR1 and CDR2 (germline): DFQATT, SNEGSKA (reference sequence).

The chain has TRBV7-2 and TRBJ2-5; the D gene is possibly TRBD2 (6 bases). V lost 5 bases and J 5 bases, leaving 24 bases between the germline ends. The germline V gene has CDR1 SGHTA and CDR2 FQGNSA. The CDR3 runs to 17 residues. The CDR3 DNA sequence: TGTGCCAGCAGCCTCGCCCCGTCAGGTGGGGGGAGGGAGACCCAGTACTTC. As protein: CASSLAPSGGGRETQYF.

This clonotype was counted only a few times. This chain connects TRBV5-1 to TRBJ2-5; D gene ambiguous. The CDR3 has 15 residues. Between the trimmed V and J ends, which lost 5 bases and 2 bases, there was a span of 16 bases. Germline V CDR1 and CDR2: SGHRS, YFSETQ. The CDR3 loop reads CASRMAVGPQETQYF. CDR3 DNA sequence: TGCGCCAGCAGAATGGCAGTAGGCCCACAAGAGACCCAGTACTTC.

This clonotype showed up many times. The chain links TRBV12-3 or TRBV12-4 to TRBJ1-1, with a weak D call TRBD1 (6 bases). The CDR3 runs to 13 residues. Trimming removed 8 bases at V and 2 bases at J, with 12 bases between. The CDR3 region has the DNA TGTGCCAGCCTTCCCAGGGGTAACACTGAAGCTTTCTTT. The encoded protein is CASLPRGNTEAFF.